This T cell receptor beta chain was captured in a study of T cell repertoires in cytomegalovirus infection. About the study: Recently identified HLA-C-restricted CMV epitopes were used, and well-studied HLA-B-restricted CMV epitopes were used as well. Shared public TCR beta signatures pointed to both CMV infection and a matching HLA type.

MiXCR, run by TCRdb on the reads, gives a single entry per CDR3 protein. This table has about 700,000 distinct CDR3 sequences, 30% to 35% appearing once. Study outcomes and limitations: Clonotypes of TCR beta that were HLA-C-restricted and CMV-specific dominated the ex vivo response. The cumulative frequency of public TCR beta families distinguished individuals who carried CMV together with the relevant HLA.

The CDR3 contains 14 residues. Trimming stripped 1 base from V and 2 bases from J, with 7 bases between. Germline CDR1 is SGHAT and CDR2 is FQNNGV. This clonotype was seen repeatedly, ten times or more. As yet, its antigen is unknown. The V call is TRBV11-2, the J call TRBJ2-3; D not certain. The specimen comprised cultured PBMCs, sampled from culture after CMV antigen stimulation. The sequence came from a human donor in good health (CMV status not recorded). Some clones in this sample may be carry-over from other donors' samples. The CDR3 is CASSLGAITDTQYF. The DNA for the CDR3 is TGTGCCAGCAGCTTAGGTGCTATCACAGATACGCAGTATTTT.